This T cell receptor beta chain is from a study of CD8 T cells in Susac syndrome. V shed 1 base and J 3 bases; nucleotides not matched to a gene: 1. The CDR3 is 14 residues long. Reverse transcription of about 0.45 to 1 ug RNA used random hexamers. The immunoSEQ assay covered 54 Vbeta and 13 Jbeta segments for CDR3. Using its own MiXCR run on the immunoSEQ multiplex PCR reads, TCRdb lists one record per CDR3 protein. The data show about 240,000 distinct CDR3 sequences, with less than 96% seen just once and around 0.093% held by the top ten. The rearrangement links TRBV12-3 or TRBV12-4 to TRBJ2-7; TRBD2 aligns across 9 bases. This clonotype was sampled from a human donor with Susac syndrome. Material: CD4+ T cells from PBMCs. DNA for the CDR3: TGTGCCAGCAGTTTAGGACTAGCGGACTACGAGCAGTACTTC. This codes for CASSLGLADYEQYF.